One sample yielded the 13 T cell receptor beta chains listed below, sequenced in a study of regulatory T cells in long-lasting Graves disease. Libraries of TCR beta came from iRepertoire HTBI primers plus Arm-PCR of CDR3 regions. TCRdb called the multiplex PCR reads again in MiXCR, with one record for every CDR3 protein. The sample consists of almost 450,000 distinct CDR3 sequences, 16% of them appearing once. Indicated time point: newly diagnosed GD, antithyroid drugs for less than 3 months. PBMC-derived RNA was used for the TCR library. The same sample was also used in a study of T cells in Graves' hyperthyroidism and ophthalmopathy.

The source was peripheral blood mononuclear cells (PBMCs), collected at new diagnosis, from a patient treated with antithyroid drugs. The receptors shown here come from a woman aged 25 to 45 with Graves disease.

In this sample, this clonotype turned up many times. The gene calls are TRBV11-2 and TRBJ1-3; weak D call: TRBD1 (5 bases). Trimming pared 5 bases from V and 0 bases from J, leaving 17 bases between. Germline CDR1 and CDR2: SGHAT and FQNNGV. CDR3 length: 17 amino acids. The CDR3 protein is CASSPGTGTISGNTIYF. CDR3 DNA sequence: TGTGCCAGCAGCCCGGGGACGGGCACCATCTCTGGAAACACCATATATTTT.

This clonotype occurred a few times. The chain recombines TRBV7-2 with TRBJ2-2; maybe TRBD2 (6 bases). Germline CDR1 is SGHTA and CDR2 is FQGNSA. This CDR3 is 16 amino acids long. V lost 2 bases and J lost 3, with 13 bases in between. The CDR3 is CASSLILASYTGELFF. The CDR3 DNA sequence: TGTGCCAGCAGCTTAATCCTAGCGTCCTACACCGGGGAGCTGTTTTTT.

This clonotype has at least ten counts. The chain uses TRBV28 and TRBJ2-1; no reliable D call. CDR1 is MDHEN, CDR2 SYDVKM, per germline. The CDR3 is made up of 13 amino acids. V shed 3 bases and J shed 6 bases, with 9 bases lying between them. CDR3 nucleotide sequence: TGTGCCAGCAGTTTTGTGGAAAGCAATGAGCAGTTCTTC. Encoded protein: CASSFVESNEQFF.

The chain combines TRBV12-3 or TRBV12-4 with TRBJ2-7; TRBD2 matches 11 bases. This CDR3 region has 16 residues. The J segment lost 6 bases and the V segment lost 2 bases, leaving 9 bases of the junction unmatched. The CDR3: CASSLFSGLAGGEQYF. DNA of the CDR3: TGTGCCAGCAGTTTATTCTCGGGGCTAGCGGGAGGCGAGCAGTACTTC.

This clonotype was observed at least ten times. The chain is built from TRBV10-3 and TRBJ2-1, with TRBD2 identical over 11 bases. CDR3 size: 13 residues. The J segment lost 7 bases and the V segment lost 8 bases, leaving 4 bases of the junction unmatched. Germline CDR1 ENHRY, CDR2 SYGVKD. The CDR3 protein is CAIAGLAGNEQFF. The DNA of the CDR3 is TGTGCCATCGCCGGACTAGCGGGTAATGAGCAGTTCTTC.

This clonotype appeared many times. The chain couples TRBV2 to TRBJ2-7, with a tentative D call TRBD1 (6 bases). Germline values: CDR1 SNHLY, CDR2 FYNNEI. CDR3 length equals 12 residues. V dropped 8 bases and J dropped 7 bases, with 15 bases sitting between them. The CDR3 nucleotides read TGTGCCAGCCGGACAGCCCATCCTGAGCAGTACTTC. As protein: CASRTAHPEQYF.

This clonotype has a count of ten or more. This sequence joins TRBV29-1 and TRBJ2-7; D is ambiguous. V shed 4 bases and J shed 3 bases, with 22 bases lying between them. The CDR3 has 16 residues. CDR1 and CDR2 (germline): SQVTM, ANQGSEA. In DNA, the CDR3 is TGCAGCGTTGTCATCACTGGGCAATTTAGTTTCTACGAGCAGTACTTC. Protein product: CSVVITGQFSFYEQYF.

The rearrangement joins TRBV5-1 to TRBJ2-6; 9 bases align to TRBD1. With V trimmed by 0 bases and J by 1 base, 2 bases remained unmatched. This CDR3 is built from 17 residues. Germline lookup yields CDR1 SGHRS and CDR2 YFSETQ. CDR3 DNA sequence: TGCGCCAGCAGCTTGGACAGGGGGCTTTCTGGGGCCAACGTCCTGACTTTC. Translating gives CASSLDRGLSGANVLTF. Filled out from reference TRBV5-1 and TRBJ2-6, the complete variable domain reads KAGVTQTPRYLIKTRGQQVTLSCSPISGHRSVSWYQQTPGQGLQFLFEYFSETQRNKGNFPGRFSGRQFSNSRSEMNVSTLELGDSALYLCASSLDRGLSGANVLTFGAGSRLTVL.

In its sample, this clonotype was seen once. This chain links TRBV19 with TRBJ1-5, with 10 bases fitting TRBD1. The CDR3 contains 15 residues. Germline CDR1 is LNHDA and CDR2 is SQIVND (reference sequence). With V trimmed by 0 bases and J by 7 bases, 3 bases remained unmatched. This CDR3 reads CASSIDRDRGQPQHF. The CDR3 bases are TGTGCCAGTAGTATAGATCGGGACAGGGGCCAGCCCCAGCATTTT.

This clonotype was seen ten or more times. V gene TRBV6-2 or TRBV6-3 combines with J gene TRBJ2-3; TRBD2 agrees at 8 bases. V was pared by 0 bases and J by 7 bases, with 9 bases of the junction left unmatched. The V gene's germline CDR1 is MNHEY and CDR2 SVGEGT. The CDR3 has 16 residues. CDR3 region: CASSYSGFSGAYTQYF. CDR3 bases: TGTGCCAGCAGTTACTCTGGTTTTAGCGGGGCTTATACGCAGTATTTT.

In this sample, this clonotype turned up many times. The V gene is TRBV27, the J gene TRBJ2-3; no clear D. Trimming removed 5 bases from V and 2 bases from J, with 17 bases in between. Germline CDR1 is MNHEY and CDR2 is SMNVEV (reference sequence). This CDR3 contains 16 residues. Here the CDR3 DNA reads TGTGCCAGCAGTGAACAACCGTCGGAATTCACAGATACGCAGTATTTT. As protein: CASSEQPSEFTDTQYF.

V is TRBV20-1 and J is TRBJ2-1; possible D gene TRBD1, 6 bases. Germline V gene data show CDR1 as DFQATT and CDR2 as SNEGSKA (reference sequence). The CDR3 contains 16 residues. The V end was cut by 1 base, the J end by 2 bases, with 15 bases between. CDR3 residues: CSARGGTGSTYNEQFF. The CDR3 DNA follows: TGCAGTGCTAGAGGCGGTACAGGGAGTACCTACAATGAGCAGTTCTTC.

Many counts were recorded for this clonotype. V gene TRBV5-1 combines with J gene TRBJ1-6, with 9 nucleotides matching TRBD1. With 5 bases clipped from V and 7 bases from J, the junction kept 7 bases outside the gene matches. CDR1 is SGHRS, CDR2 YFSETQ, per germline. The CDR3 is 15 residues long. The CDR3 sequence is CASSNRDRVNSPLHF. The CDR3 coding sequence is TGCGCCAGCAGTAATCGGGACAGGGTGAATTCACCCCTCCACTTT.